This T cell receptor beta chain was identified in a study of T cell repertoires in cytomegalovirus infection. About the study: It can be stated that public TCR beta signatures indicated CMV infection as well as a matching HLA type. Regarding the study as a whole: Accumulated public TCR beta family frequency recognized individuals carrying CMV together with the relevant HLA. The study found HLA-C-restricted CMV-specific TCR beta clonotypes dominating the ex vivo response.

In TCRdb, the reads were re-called with MiXCR into one record per CDR3 protein. The data hold around 530,000 distinct CDR3 sequences, with around a quarter observed a single time. The CDR3 sequence is 15 residues long. Germline CDR1 MNHNS, CDR2 SASEGT. The ends lost 10 bases at V and 5 bases at J; junction bases unmatched: 14. Note on this clonotype: The antigen remains undetermined.

Source material: PBMCs. The chain couples TRBV6-1 to TRBJ2-1, with 7 bases aligning to TRBD2. The sequence was obtained from a human donor in good health (CMV status not recorded). Some clones in this sample may be carry-over from other donors' samples. CDR3 nucleotides: TGTGCCACCCAGCCACCCCCTAGCGGCCACAATGAGCAGTTCTTC. It yields the protein CATQPPPSGHNEQFF.